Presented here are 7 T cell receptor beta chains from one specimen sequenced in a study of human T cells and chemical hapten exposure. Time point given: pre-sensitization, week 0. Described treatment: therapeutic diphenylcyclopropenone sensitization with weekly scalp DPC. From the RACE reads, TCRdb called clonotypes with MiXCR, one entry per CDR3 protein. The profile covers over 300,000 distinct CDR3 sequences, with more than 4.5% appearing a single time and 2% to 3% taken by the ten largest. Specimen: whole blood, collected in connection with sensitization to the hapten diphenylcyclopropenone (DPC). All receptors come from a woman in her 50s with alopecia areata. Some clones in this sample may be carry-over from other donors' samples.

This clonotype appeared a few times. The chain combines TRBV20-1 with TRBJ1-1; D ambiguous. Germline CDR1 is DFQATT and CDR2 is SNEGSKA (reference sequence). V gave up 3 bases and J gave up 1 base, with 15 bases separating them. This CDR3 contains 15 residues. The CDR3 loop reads CSASAEVVENTEAFF. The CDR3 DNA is TGCAGTGCTAGTGCCGAGGTGGTGGAGAACACTGAAGCTTTCTTT.

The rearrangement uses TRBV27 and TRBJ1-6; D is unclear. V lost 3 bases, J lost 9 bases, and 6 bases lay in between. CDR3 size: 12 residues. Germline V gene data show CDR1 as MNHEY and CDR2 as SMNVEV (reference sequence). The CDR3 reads CASSFEASPLHF. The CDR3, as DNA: TGTGCCAGCAGTTTCGAGGCTTCACCCCTCCACTTT.

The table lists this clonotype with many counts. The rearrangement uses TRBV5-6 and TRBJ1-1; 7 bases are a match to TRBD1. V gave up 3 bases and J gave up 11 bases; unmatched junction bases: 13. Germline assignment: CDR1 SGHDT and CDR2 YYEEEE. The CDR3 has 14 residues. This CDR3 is CASSSGTAPIGAFF. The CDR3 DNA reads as TGTGCCAGCAGCTCCGGGACAGCTCCTATTGGGGCTTTCTTT.

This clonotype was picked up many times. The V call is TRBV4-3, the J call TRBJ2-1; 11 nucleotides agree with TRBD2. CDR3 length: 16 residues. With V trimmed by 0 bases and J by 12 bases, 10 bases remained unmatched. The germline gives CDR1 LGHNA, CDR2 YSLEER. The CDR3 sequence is CASSQETSGTTIGQFF. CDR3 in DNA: TGCGCCAGCAGCCAAGAGACTAGCGGGACAACAATTGGGCAGTTCTTC.

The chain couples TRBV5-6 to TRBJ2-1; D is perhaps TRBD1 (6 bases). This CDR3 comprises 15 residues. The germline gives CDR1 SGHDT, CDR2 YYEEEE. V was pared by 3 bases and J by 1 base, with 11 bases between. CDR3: CASSSGVRSYNEQFF. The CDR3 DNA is TGTGCCAGCAGCTCAGGGGTTAGGTCCTACAATGAGCAGTTCTTC.

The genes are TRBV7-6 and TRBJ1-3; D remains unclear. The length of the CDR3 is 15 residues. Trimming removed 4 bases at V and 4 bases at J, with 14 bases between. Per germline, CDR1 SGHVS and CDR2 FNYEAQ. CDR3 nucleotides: TGTGCCAGCAGCTCCCCGGAAGACTCAGGAAACACCATATATTTT. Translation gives CASSSPEDSGNTIYF.

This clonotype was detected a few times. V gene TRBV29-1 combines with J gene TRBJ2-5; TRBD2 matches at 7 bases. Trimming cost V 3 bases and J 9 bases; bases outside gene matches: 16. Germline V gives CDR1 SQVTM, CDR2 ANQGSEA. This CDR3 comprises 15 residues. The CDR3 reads CSVEGGAGNKRPQYF. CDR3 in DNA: TGCAGCGTTGAGGGAGGGGCCGGGAACAAGAGACCCCAGTACTTC.